This T cell receptor (beta chain) was observed in a study of T-cell reconstitution after alpha-beta-depleted transplantation in children listed by TCRdb under 2016. A note on the overall study: The study quantitatively tracked T-cell immune reconstitution after TCRalphabeta/CD19-depleted allogeneic hematopoietic cell transplantation in children using TCR repertoire profiling.

Remarks on this clonotype: Its antigen is not yet known. The record has no base qualities; no much larger clone is one base away.

Library preparation was by PCR. TCRdb records Illumina HiSeq 2500 as the sequencer. Molecular barcoding was employed in the preparation of TCR libraries, with unique molecular identifiers being used to normalize TCRbeta repertoire quantification. The public reads were run again by TCRdb, first through fastp at Q25 and then through MiXCR, and only productive beta chains were kept. Each CDR3 protein gets just one entry, which takes the most common genes and DNA from the rows behind it. For this sample the table gives fewer than 550,000 distinct CDR3 sequences, of which 9.5% to 12% were detected only once. The ten top clones hold 12% to 15% of the sample. The sample's treatment or condition label, decoded: allogeneic hematopoietic cell transplantation with graft depleted of TCRalphabeta T cells and CD19 B cells. The transplant recipients were children given TCRalphabeta/CD19-depleted allogeneic hematopoietic cell grafts.

Broader findings and caveats from the paper: The apparently early alphabetaT-cell count recovery about two months after transplant was reportedly dependent on only several hundred rapidly expanded clones derived from non-depleted graft cells. Over subsequent months, a decline in hyperexpanded clone frequencies was noted, and after one year, T-cell counts and TCRbeta diversity were mostly ascribed to newly produced T cells. In some patients, the high TCRbeta diversity seen at day 60 was put down to recipient T cells and intrathymic progenitors that had survived conditioning.

The clonotype was recovered from a female patient under 10 years old who had a stem cell transplant for aplastic anemia, so the T cells may come from the graft donor. The specimen was PBMCs, mostly from graft donor cells, collected 180 days after TCRalphabeta/CD19-depleted stem cell transplant.

The CDR3 sequence is CASSDPNRHEQFF. In nucleotides, the sequence is TGTGCCAGCAGTGACCCAAACAGGCATGAGCAGTTCTTC. The rearranged segments are TRBV25-1 and TRBJ2-1; a tentative D call is TRBD1 (5 bases match). Inclusive of the bounding cysteine and phenylalanine, the CDR3 is 13 residues long. Only the CDR3 portion is preserved as DNA: 39 bases, with reading frame beginning at the first base. V loses 3 bases, J loses 8 bases, and the germline ends lie 11 bases apart. CDR1 and CDR2 are read off the germline V gene as MGHDK and SYGVNS. The full variable domain, with segments outside the CDR3 supplied by the reference TRBV25-1 and TRBJ2-1 proteins, appears as EADIYQTPRYLVIGTGKKITLECSQTMGHDKMYWYQQDPGMELHLIHYSYGVNSTEKGDLSSESTVSRIRTEHFPLTLESARPSHTSQYLCASSDPNRHEQFFGPGTRLTVL.